These 23 T cell receptor beta chains share one sample of origin, sequenced in a study of blood T cell repertoires in COVID-19. Assay: immunoSEQ multiplex PCR; the TCRdb copy retains only in-frame clones and omits some. Of 430,000 or so clones listed, approximately 90% are singletons. The sequencing input was peripheral blood. The receptors here all came from a man between 18 and 35 years old with COVID-19, enrolled during active disease.

The chain employs TRBV6-4 and TRBJ1-1; weak D call: TRBD1 (5 bases). The CDR3 extends over 16 amino acids. Germline-derived CDR1 and CDR2 are MRHNA and SNTAGT. V was clipped by 5 bases and J by 4 bases, with 20 bases between them. The CDR3 region has the DNA TGTGCCAGCAGTCCTCAGGGAACAGAATACATCACTGAAGCTTTCTTT. It is translated as CASSPQGTEYITEAFF.

The chain has TRBV7-8 and TRBJ2-1; weak D call: TRBD2 (6 bases). CDR1 and CDR2 (germline): SGHVS, FQNEAQ. CDR3 length: 15 amino acids. The V end was cut by 5 bases, the J end by 8 bases, with 19 bases between. The CDR3 protein is CASSQLGGDPHEQFF. The CDR3, as DNA: TGTGCCAGCAGCCAACTTGGAGGGGATCCGCATGAGCAGTTCTTC.

The J gene is TRBJ2-5, the V gene TRBV2, with 9 positions matching TRBD1. The CDR3 runs to 17 residues. Per germline, CDR1 SNHLY and CDR2 FYNNEI. The J segment lost 0 bases and the V segment lost 6 bases, leaving 11 bases of the junction unmatched. The CDR3 protein is CASSPGQGLGYQETQYF. CDR3 bases: TGTGCCAGCAGCCCGGGACAGGGTTTGGGGTACCAAGAGACCCAGTACTTC.

With regard to this clone: This specimen includes other DNA sequences encoding the same CDR3. The chain joins TRBV7-9 to TRBJ2-1; D might be TRBD2 (6 bases). The CDR3 sequence is 14 residues long. The germline V gene has CDR1 SEHNR and CDR2 FQNEAQ (reference sequence). The V gene lost 0 bases and the J gene lost 3 bases, with 6 bases spanning the gap. Written as DNA, the CDR3 is TGTGCCAGCAGCTTAGCGGGAGGCTACAATGAGCAGTTCTTC. Protein: CASSLAGGYNEQFF.

The J gene is TRBJ2-6, the V gene TRBV18; D is unresolved. The V end lost 5 bases, the J end lost 0 bases, and 5 bases lay between the germline ends. The CDR3 loop spans 14 amino acids. CDR1 KGHSH and CDR2 LQKENI come from the germline V gene. The CDR3 DNA follows: TGTGCCAGCTCAAATCGCTCTGGGGCCAACGTCCTGACTTTC. Encoded protein: CASSNRSGANVLTF.

The gene calls are TRBV28 and TRBJ2-1; tentatively, D is TRBD2 (6 bases). From germline, CDR1 is MDHEN and CDR2 SYDVKM. V was trimmed by 7 bases and J by 4 bases, leaving 20 bases between them. CDR3 size: 16 residues. CDR3 sequence: CASTPLLASAYNEQFF. CDR3 nucleotide sequence: TGTGCCAGCACCCCCCTCTTGGCTAGCGCATACAATGAGCAGTTCTTC.

This sequence joins TRBV6-5 and TRBJ2-1, with a weak D call TRBD2 (6 bases). The CDR3 totals 13 residues. Germline CDR1 MNHEY, CDR2 SVGAGI. V was clipped by 7 bases and J by 8 bases, with 15 bases between them. CDR3 sequence reads: CASTELASDEQFF. The CDR3 DNA follows: TGTGCCAGCACCGAACTAGCTTCGGATGAGCAGTTCTTC.

The chain uses TRBV7-6 and TRBJ1-3, with D uncertain. Germline V gene data show CDR1 as SGHVS and CDR2 as FNYEAQ. The CDR3 runs to 13 residues. Deletions cut 0 bases from V and 9 bases from J, with 9 bases between. The DNA of the CDR3 is TGTGCCAGCAGCTTAGCGGACTCAGGCACCATATATTTT. It encodes CASSLADSGTIYF.

CDR3: CASSFASGNYEQYF. The CDR3 DNA is TGTGCCAGCAGCTTTGCTAGCGGGAACTACGAGCAGTACTTC. The chain recombines TRBV5-4 with TRBJ2-7, with 9 bases matching TRBD2. CDR3 length: 14 residues. The ends lost 2 bases at V and 3 bases at J; junction bases unmatched: 3. The germline gives CDR1 SGHNT, CDR2 YYREEE (reference sequence).

The CDR3 reads CATSRGTNYGYTF. CDR3 DNA sequence: TGTGCCACCAGCAGAGGGACAAACTATGGCTACACCTTC. V usage is TRBV15 and J usage is TRBJ1-2; tentatively, D is TRBD1 (5 bases). With 1 base removed from V and 2 bases from J, the gap between germline ends came to 5 bases. Germline V gives CDR1 LNHNV, CDR2 YYDKDF (reference sequence). The CDR3 has 13 residues.

This clone is a singleton in its sample. The rearrangement uses TRBV5-1 and TRBJ1-1, with a possible D match to TRBD1 (6 bases). V was trimmed by 1 base and J by 4 bases, leaving 20 bases between them. CDR1 SGHRS and CDR2 YFSETQ come from the germline V gene. This CDR3 has 17 residues. CDR3 loop: CASSLFWGREPSTEAFF. The CDR3 bases are TGCGCCAGCAGCTTGTTTTGGGGGCGAGAACCAAGCACTGAAGCTTTCTTT.

As concerns this clone: This sample includes further DNA sequences coding for the same CDR3. The chain joins TRBV7-9 to TRBJ2-1, with D unclear. Trimming took off 2 bases at V and 3 bases at J, with 8 bases between the two ends. CDR1 is SEHNR and CDR2 is FQNEAQ in the germline V gene (reference sequence). The CDR3 is 14 residues long. CDR3 nucleotide sequence: TGTGCCAGCAGCTTAACTTCTAGCTACAATGAGCAGTTCTTC. Protein sequence: CASSLTSSYNEQFF.

The V gene is TRBV7-8, the J gene TRBJ2-7; 8 nucleotides match TRBD2. The CDR3 is 14 amino acids. V shed 2 bases, J shed 6 bases, and the junction held 6 bases outside the gene matches. Germline V lookup: CDR1 SGHVS, CDR2 FQNEAQ. The DNA for the CDR3 is TGTGCCAGCAGCTTAAGGGCGGGGGGCCTCGAGCAGTACTTC. Residues: CASSLRAGGLEQYF.

V gene TRBV10-2 combines with J gene TRBJ2-7; TRBD1 might be the D (5 bases). Per germline, CDR1 WSHSY and CDR2 SAAADI. The ends were cut back, 11 bases at V and 6 bases at J, with 26 bases in the middle. The CDR3 is made up of 15 amino acids. This chain's CDR3 is CASMGRDLGNGEQYF. CDR3 in DNA: TGCGCCTCAATGGGCAGGGATCTTGGGAACGGCGAGCAGTACTTC.

The chain combines TRBV7-6 with TRBJ2-7, with TRBD2 matching 13 bases. The CDR3 has 19 residues. Per the germline V gene, CDR1 is SGHVS and CDR2 is FNYEAQ. V lost 2 bases and J lost 1; bases outside the gene matches: 11. The CDR3, as DNA: TGTGCCAGCAGCTTACTCGCAGGACTAGCGGGGGACGCTTCCTACGAGCAGTACTTC. Translation gives CASSLLAGLAGDASYEQYF.

This clone was seen only once. This chain links TRBV9 with TRBJ1-5, with a tentative D call TRBD1 (6 bases). Germline V gene lookup returns CDR1 SGDLS and CDR2 YYNGEE. V lost 0 bases and J lost 7, with 8 bases in between. There are 13 residues in the CDR3. CDR3 protein: CASSVGDRQPQHF. CDR3 nucleotide sequence: TGTGCCAGCAGCGTAGGCGACAGGCAGCCCCAGCATTTT.

In regard to this clone: In the same sample, other DNA sequences code for this CDR3. The chain uses TRBV19 and TRBJ1-5; tentative D call: TRBD1 (6 bases). This CDR3 is built from 13 residues. Trimming pared 1 base from V and 5 bases from J, leaving 6 bases between. Germline assignment: CDR1 LNHDA and CDR2 SQIVND (reference sequence). The CDR3 DNA is TGTGCCAGTAGTATAGCAGGGGATCAGCCCCAGCATTTT. This translates into CASSIAGDQPQHF.

V gene TRBV5-4 combines with J gene TRBJ1-2, with a tentative D call TRBD1 (5 bases). Per the germline V gene, CDR1 is SGHNT and CDR2 is YYREEE (reference sequence). V was cut by 3 bases and J by 4 bases, with 16 bases left in between. The CDR3 extends over 15 amino acids. This CDR3 reads CASSYKTEVSYGYTF. Here the CDR3 DNA reads TGTGCCAGCAGCTATAAGACAGAAGTAAGCTATGGCTACACCTTC.

This clone has a single count. The J gene is TRBJ2-5, the V gene TRBV30; D is possibly TRBD1 (7 bases). Deletions cut 3 bases from V and 5 bases from J, with 25 bases between. The CDR3 totals 17 residues. Germline CDR1 and CDR2: GTSNPN and SVGIG (reference sequence). The CDR3 bases are TGTGCCTGGAGAAAACTACAGGGGAGGTATGGATTGGAGACCCAGTACTTC. Amino acid sequence: CAWRKLQGRYGLETQYF. The entire variable domain, with the rest obtained from reference TRBV30 and TRBJ2-5, is as follows: SQTIHQWPATLVQPVGSPLSLECTVEGTSNPNLYWYRQAAGRGLQLLFYSVGIGQISSEVPQNLSASRPQDRQFILSSKKLLLSDSGFYLCAWRKLQGRYGLETQYFGPGTRLLVL.

This clone showed up just a few times. The chain is built from TRBV6-5 and TRBJ2-2; 7 nucleotides align to TRBD1. CDR1 and CDR2 (germline): MNHEY, SVGAGI. V trimming: 5 bases; J trimming: 4 bases; junction bases outside the gene matches: 7. The CDR3 runs 15 residues. DNA of the CDR3: TGTGCCAGCAGTACAGGGGCTTTCGGCACCGGGGAGCTGTTTTTT. Encoded protein: CASSTGAFGTGELFF.

The chain links TRBV19 to TRBJ2-5; 14 bases align to TRBD2. Trimming removed 5 bases from V and 6 bases from J; junction bases left unmatched: 5. This CDR3 spans 15 amino acids. The germline V gene has CDR1 LNHDA and CDR2 SQIVND (reference sequence). This CDR3 reads CASSGGLAGEQTQYF. In nucleotides, the CDR3 is TGTGCCAGTAGTGGGGGACTAGCGGGAGAGCAGACCCAGTACTTC.

In this sample, this clone turned up once. The CDR3 here is CASSTRNQPQHF. CDR3 nucleotides: TGTGCCAGCAGCACGAGAAATCAGCCCCAGCATTTT. The chain recombines TRBV11-3 with TRBJ1-5, with D hard to call. Germline V gene data show CDR1 as SGHNT and CDR2 as YENEEA. CDR3 length: 12 amino acids. Trimming removed 5 bases from V and 4 bases from J, with 6 bases in between.

This chain's CDR3 is CASSPPTAGVNTGELFF. The CDR3 nucleotides read TGTGCCAGCAGCCCCCCAACAGCGGGAGTGAACACCGGGGAGCTGTTTTTT. The chain links TRBV7-9 to TRBJ2-2; 8 bases are shared with TRBD2. CDR3 size: 17 residues. Germline CDR1 SEHNR, CDR2 FQNEAQ (reference sequence). The ends lost 5 bases at V and 1 base at J; junction bases unmatched: 9. The full variable domain, in which reference TRBV7-9 and TRBJ2-2 provide the parts outside the CDR3, is DTGVSQNPRHKITKRGQNVTFRCDPISEHNRLYWYRQTLGQGPEFLTYFQNEAQLEKSRLLSDRFSAERPKGSFSTLEIQRTEQGDSAMYLCASSPPTAGVNTGELFFGEGSRLTVL.